Listed here is a single T cell receptor (beta chain). Its recognized antigen is unknown. No qualities accompany the bases; no much larger clone lies one base away. A second Seattle source provided samples from volunteer blood donors who had recovered from COVID-19. Whole blood was collected in K2EDTA tubes by collaborating institutions according to the institutions' own protocols. For TCRbeta analysis, collaborators shipped samples as frozen whole blood, isolated PBMCs, or DNA extracted from either of those sample types. This sample was included in a study of blood T cell repertoires in COVID-19 (dated by TCRdb to 2019 to 2021). With regard to the full study: The collaborator samples originated in the United States, Italy and Spain and spanned the acute and convalescent phases of COVID-19. The material from the prospective study consisted of cDNA or gDNA derived from T cells, B-cell-depleted T cells, or PBMCs. Subjects who had been exposed to COVID-19, were actively infected with it, or had recovered from it provided the deeply sampled blood TCRbeta repertoires that made up the dataset. A freely available public database, intended as a resource for researchers studying the immune response to SARS-CoV-2, is where the repertoires were released. The samples were drawn from the first 160 participants of the ongoing ImmuneRACE study and from 1,254 subjects provided by 6 global collaborators. The sample metadata nearly always contained a de-identified subject ID, COVID-19 status, age in years and sex. Where available, HLA class I and class II types were taken from metadata supplied by the sample provider and were not determined by assay-based typing. Here is what the overall study found, with its caveats: The amount of clinical and demographic metadata varied by source and participant and was provided uncurated.

TCRbeta CDR3 regions were amplified from genomic DNA by means of the immunoSEQ Assay, a bias-controlled multiplex PCR. The study's own analysis went as follows. Nucleated cell counts per sample were estimated from amplification of reference gene primers within the assay. To quantify the absolute abundance of each unique TCRbeta CDR3 rearrangement, sequence reads were collapsed and filtered. For each sample, productive Simpson clonality was calculated as the square root of Simpson's diversity index across productive rearrangements. TCRdb re-hosts the immuneACCESS table, in-frame sequences only. Its copies lack some clones; in the studies checked, an unresolved V gene accounts for under half of them, and the cause for the rest is not known. The DNA was the basis for D and trimming; V, J and clone size are from that table. Within this sample are a few hundred thousand clones, with 80% to 85% of them counted one time only. 1.5% to 1.9% of the sample is taken by the ten largest.

V is trimmed back by 4 bases and J by 1 base, and the junction contains 9 bases that no gene match accounts for. The CDR3 numbers 16 residues from cysteine through phenylalanine. Of the read, only the CDR3 DNA is kept; its 48 bases are in frame from base 1. CDR1 and CDR2, per the germline V gene, are SGHRS and YFSETQ. The sequenced material came from peripheral blood. The receptor comes from a woman aged 40 to 50 who had recovered from COVID-19. The V gene is TRBV5-1 and the J gene is TRBJ2-5, and 8 junction bases match TRBD1. The DNA sequence reads TGCGCCAGCAGCACGGGACAGGAGGGAGTCCAAGAGACCCAGTACTTC. This encodes CASSTGQEGVQETQYF.